This T cell receptor beta chain originates from a study of early T cells in non-severe SARS-CoV-2 infection. Turning to the study itself: Sequencing input comprised bulk RNA from unsorted whole blood; chain pairing was not available. Study-wide findings and caveats: Matching results from VDJdb favored anti-spike CD8 responses, leaving private and CD4 specificities undetected.

Tagging with unique molecular identifiers was applied to individual cDNA molecules. TCRdb re-derived calls from the 5' RACE reads in MiXCR, one entry per CDR3 protein. Among some 88,000 distinct CDR3 sequences, roughly 15% were seen once, and the ten largest hold approximately 5.1%. This clonotype was seen a handful of times. The antigen is undetermined. The specimen comprised whole blood, sampled at baseline. The TCR comes from an adult who was a healthcare worker with PCR-confirmed SARS-CoV-2 infection or an uninfected control (not recorded which).

The DNA of the CDR3 is TGTGCCAGCAGCCAAGGAGGGACTAGTGCAGATACGCAGTATTTT. Protein product: CASSQGGTSADTQYF. The chain is built from TRBV3-1 and TRBJ2-3; 8 positions agree with TRBD2. Germline trimming cut 1 base from V and 4 bases from J; bases unmatched to any gene: 4. The CDR3 sequence is 15 residues long. CDR1 is LGHDT, CDR2 YNNKEL, per germline (reference sequence).